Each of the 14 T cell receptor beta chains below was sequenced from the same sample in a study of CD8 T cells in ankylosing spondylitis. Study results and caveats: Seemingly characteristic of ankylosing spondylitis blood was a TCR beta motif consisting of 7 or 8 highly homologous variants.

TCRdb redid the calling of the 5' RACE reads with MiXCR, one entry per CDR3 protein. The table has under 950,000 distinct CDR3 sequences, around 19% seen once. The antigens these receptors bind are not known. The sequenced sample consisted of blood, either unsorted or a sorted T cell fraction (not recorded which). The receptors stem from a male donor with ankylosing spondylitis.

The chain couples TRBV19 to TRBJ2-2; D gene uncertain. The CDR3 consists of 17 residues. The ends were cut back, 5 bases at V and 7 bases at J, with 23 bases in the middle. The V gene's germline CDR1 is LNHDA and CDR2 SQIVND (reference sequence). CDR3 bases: TGTGCCAGTAGTGTTTCGGGCACTCCCGCAAGAAACGGGGAGCTGTTTTTT. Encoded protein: CASSVSGTPARNGELFF.

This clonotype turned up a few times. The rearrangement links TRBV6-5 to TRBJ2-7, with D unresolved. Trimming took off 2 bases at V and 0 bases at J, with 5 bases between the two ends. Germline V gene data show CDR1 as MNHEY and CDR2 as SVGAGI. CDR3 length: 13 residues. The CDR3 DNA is TGTGCCAGCAGTTACGGATTCTCCTACGAGCAGTACTTC. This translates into CASSYGFSYEQYF.

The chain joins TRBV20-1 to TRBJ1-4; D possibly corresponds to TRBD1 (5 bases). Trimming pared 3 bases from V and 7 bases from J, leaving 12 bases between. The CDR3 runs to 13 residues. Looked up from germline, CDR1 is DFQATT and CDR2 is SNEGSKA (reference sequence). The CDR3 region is CSARSGPIEKLFF. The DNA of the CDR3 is TGCAGTGCTAGGTCAGGGCCCATTGAAAAACTGTTTTTT.

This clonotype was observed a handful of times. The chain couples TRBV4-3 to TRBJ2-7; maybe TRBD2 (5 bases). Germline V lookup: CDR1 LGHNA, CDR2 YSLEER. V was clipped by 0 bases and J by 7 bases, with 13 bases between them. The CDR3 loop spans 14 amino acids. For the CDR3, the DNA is TGCGCCAGCAGCCAAGATTCAGAGGGCAGAGAGCAGTACTTC. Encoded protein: CASSQDSEGREQYF.

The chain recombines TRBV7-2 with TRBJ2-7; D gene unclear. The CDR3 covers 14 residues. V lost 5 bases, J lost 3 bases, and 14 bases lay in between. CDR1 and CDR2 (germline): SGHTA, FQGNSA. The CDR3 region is CASSADKVVYEQYF. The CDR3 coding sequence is TGTGCCAGCAGCGCCGACAAGGTTGTCTACGAGCAGTACTTC.

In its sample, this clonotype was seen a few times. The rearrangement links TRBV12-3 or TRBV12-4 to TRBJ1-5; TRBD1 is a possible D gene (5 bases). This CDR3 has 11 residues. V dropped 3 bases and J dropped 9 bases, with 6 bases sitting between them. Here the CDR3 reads CASSFTGPQHF. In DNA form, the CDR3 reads TGTGCCAGCAGTTTTACAGGGCCCCAGCATTTT.

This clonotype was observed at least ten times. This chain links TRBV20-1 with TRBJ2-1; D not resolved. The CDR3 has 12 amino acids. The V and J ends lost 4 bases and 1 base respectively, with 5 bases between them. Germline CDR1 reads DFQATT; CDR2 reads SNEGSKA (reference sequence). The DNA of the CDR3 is TGCAGTGCTACCCAATCCTACAATGAGCAGTTCTTC. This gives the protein CSATQSYNEQFF.

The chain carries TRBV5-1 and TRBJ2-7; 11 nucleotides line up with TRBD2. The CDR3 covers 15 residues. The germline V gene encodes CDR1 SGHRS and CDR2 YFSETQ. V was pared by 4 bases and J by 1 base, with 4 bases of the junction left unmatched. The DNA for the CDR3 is TGCGCCAGCAGCATTACTAGCGGGAGTTCCTACGAGCAGTACTTC. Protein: CASSITSGSSYEQYF. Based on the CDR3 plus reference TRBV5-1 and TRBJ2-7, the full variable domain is KAGVTQTPRYLIKTRGQQVTLSCSPISGHRSVSWYQQTPGQGLQFLFEYFSETQRNKGNFPGRFSGRQFSNSRSEMNVSTLELGDSALYLCASSITSGSSYEQYFGPGTRLTVT.

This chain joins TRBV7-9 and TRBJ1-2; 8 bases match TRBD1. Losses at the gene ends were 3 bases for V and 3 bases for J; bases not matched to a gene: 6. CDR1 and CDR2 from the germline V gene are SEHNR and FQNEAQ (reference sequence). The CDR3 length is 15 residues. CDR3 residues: CASSFRQGLDYGYTF. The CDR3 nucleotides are TGTGCCAGCAGCTTTCGACAGGGGCTTGACTATGGCTACACCTTC. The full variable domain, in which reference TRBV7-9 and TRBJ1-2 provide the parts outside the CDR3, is DTGVSQNPRHKITKRGQNVTFRCDPISEHNRLYWYRQTLGQGPEFLTYFQNEAQLEKSRLLSDRFSAERPKGSFSTLEIQRTEQGDSAMYLCASSFRQGLDYGYTFGSGTRLTVV.

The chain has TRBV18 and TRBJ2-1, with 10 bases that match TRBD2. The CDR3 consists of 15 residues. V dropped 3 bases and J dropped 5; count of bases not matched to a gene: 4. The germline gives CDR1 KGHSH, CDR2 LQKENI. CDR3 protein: CASSPGLAQNNEQFF. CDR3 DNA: TGTGCCAGCTCACCGGGACTAGCGCAGAACAATGAGCAGTTCTTC. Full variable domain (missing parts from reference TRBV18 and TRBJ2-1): NAGVMQNPRHLVRRRGQEARLRCSPMKGHSHVYWYRQLPEEGLKFMVYLQKENIIDESGMPKERFSAEFPKEGPSILRIQQVVRGDSAAYFCASSPGLAQNNEQFFGPGTRLTVL.

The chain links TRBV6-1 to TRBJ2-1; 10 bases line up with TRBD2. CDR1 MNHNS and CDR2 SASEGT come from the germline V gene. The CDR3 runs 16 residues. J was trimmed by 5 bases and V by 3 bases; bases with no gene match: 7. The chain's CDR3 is CASSDRRTSGNNEQFF. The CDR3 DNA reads TGTGCCAGCAGTGACCGAAGGACTAGCGGCAACAATGAGCAGTTCTTC.

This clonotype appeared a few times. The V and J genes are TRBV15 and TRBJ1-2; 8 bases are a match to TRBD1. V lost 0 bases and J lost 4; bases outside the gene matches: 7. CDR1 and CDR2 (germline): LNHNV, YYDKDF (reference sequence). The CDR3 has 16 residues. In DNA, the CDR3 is TGTGCCACCAGCAGAGATGGGACAGGCCTTTCCTATGGCTACACCTTC. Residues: CATSRDGTGLSYGYTF.

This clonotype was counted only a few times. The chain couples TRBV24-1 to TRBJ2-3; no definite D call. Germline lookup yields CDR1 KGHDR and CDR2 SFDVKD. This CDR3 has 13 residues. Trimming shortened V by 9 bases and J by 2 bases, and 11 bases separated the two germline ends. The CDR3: CATGDGATDTQYF. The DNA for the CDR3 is TGTGCCACCGGCGACGGAGCCACAGATACGCAGTATTTT.

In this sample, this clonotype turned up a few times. CDR3 bases: TGTGCCAGCCACCCCCGCGGCCGCTCCTACGAGCAGTACTTC. Protein sequence: CASHPRGRSYEQYF. The rearrangement joins TRBV6-1 to TRBJ2-7; D is unclear. Trimming left V 8 bases short and J 0 bases short, with 14 bases between. The CDR3 totals 14 residues. Germline V gene lookup returns CDR1 MNHNS and CDR2 SASEGT.